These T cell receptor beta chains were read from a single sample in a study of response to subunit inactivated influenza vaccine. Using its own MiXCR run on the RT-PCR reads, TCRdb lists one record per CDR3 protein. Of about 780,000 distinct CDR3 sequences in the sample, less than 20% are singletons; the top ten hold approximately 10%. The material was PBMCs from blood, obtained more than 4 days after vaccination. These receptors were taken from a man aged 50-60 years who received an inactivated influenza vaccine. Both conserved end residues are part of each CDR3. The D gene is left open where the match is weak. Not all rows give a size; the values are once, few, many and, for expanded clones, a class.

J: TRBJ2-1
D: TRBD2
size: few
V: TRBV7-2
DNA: TGTGCCAGCAGCTCCACTAGCGGAGTGAGGGGGGAGCAGTTCTTC
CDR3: CASSSTSGVRGEQFF

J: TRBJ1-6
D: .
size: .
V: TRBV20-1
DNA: TGCAGTGCTAGAGAATTTGACAGAGGGAATTCACCCCTCCACTTT
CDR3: CSAREFDRGNSPLHF

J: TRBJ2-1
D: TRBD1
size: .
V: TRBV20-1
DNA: TGCAGTTACGAGGGACAGCTTAATGAGCAGTTCTTC
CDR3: CSYEGQLNEQFF

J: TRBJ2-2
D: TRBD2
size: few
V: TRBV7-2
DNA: TGTGCCAGCAGCTGGACTAGCGGGAATGTCAACACCGGGGAGCTGTTTTTT
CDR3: CASSWTSGNVNTGELFF

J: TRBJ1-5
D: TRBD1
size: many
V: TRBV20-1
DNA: TGCAGTCGGACAGGGGGCATCAATCAGCCCCAGCATTTT
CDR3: CSRTGGINQPQHF

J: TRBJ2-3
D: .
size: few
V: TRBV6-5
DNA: TGTGCCAGCAGTTATAACAGGGCAGATACGCAGTATTTT
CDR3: CASSYNRADTQYF

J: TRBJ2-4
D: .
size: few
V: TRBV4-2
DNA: TGTGCCAGCAGCCAAGATCTACAGGGCTCGGGACTAGCCAAAAACATTCAGTACTTC
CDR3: CASSQDLQGSGLAKNIQYF

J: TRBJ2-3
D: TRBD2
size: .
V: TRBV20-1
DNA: TGCAGTGCTGCTAGCGGGACAGATACGCAGTATTTT
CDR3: CSAASGTDTQYF

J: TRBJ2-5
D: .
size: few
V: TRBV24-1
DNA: TGTGCCACCCAGATTTCAGACCAAGAGACCCAGTACTTC
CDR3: CATQISDQETQYF

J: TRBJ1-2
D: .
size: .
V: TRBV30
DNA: TGTGCCTGGAGTGAGGGTAGCGCTAACTATGGCTACACCTTC
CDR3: CAWSEGSANYGYTF